Following are 19 T cell receptor beta chains from one sample sequenced in a study of blood T cells in healthy people across ages. With a J-beta primer mix and a sample-barcoded 5' primer, a second PCR ran about 6 to 11 cycles. TCRdb passed the 5' RACE reads through MiXCR, listing each CDR3 protein once. The sample yields about 1.1 million distinct CDR3 sequences, less than 45% seen once. The sequencing sample was made of blood. Receptors originate from a man between 18 and 35 years old in good health.

As to this clonotype: Compared with germline, one end of the junction differs, possibly owing to a read error. The V gene is TRBV29-1, the J gene TRBJ1-1; weak D call: TRBD1 (6 bases). Germline CDR1 and CDR2: SQVTM and ANQGSEA. CDR3 size: 11 residues. CDR3 sequence reads: CSVVRDTEAYF. The CDR3 DNA follows: TGCAGCGTTGTCAGGGACACTGAAGCTTACTTT.

This clonotype was seen a handful of times. The CDR3 loop reads CASSLSDRSYYGYTF. The CDR3 DNA reads TGTGCCAGCAGCTTATCAGACAGGTCTTACTATGGCTACACCTTC. This chain connects TRBV13 to TRBJ1-2; D might be TRBD1 (6 bases). This CDR3 is 15 amino acids long. Germline-derived CDR1 and CDR2 are PRHDT and FYEKMQ (reference sequence). V gave up 2 bases and J gave up 3 bases, with 13 bases separating them.

The V and J genes are TRBV11-3 and TRBJ2-2; D might be TRBD1 or TRBD2, each matching 5 bases. Germline CDR1 SGHNT, CDR2 YENEEA. The CDR3 consists of 14 residues. V was clipped by 4 bases and J by 4 bases, with 10 bases between them. CDR3 nucleotide sequence: TGTGCCAGCAGCTCTGGGACGCCCACCGGGGAGCTGTTTTTT. Its translation is CASSSGTPTGELFF.

This chain links TRBV6-5 with TRBJ2-4; D remains ambiguous. TRBJ2-5 matches the DNA end more closely, so the J call is doubtful. Germline CDR1 MNHEY, CDR2 SVGAGI. This CDR3 is 15 amino acids long. The CDR3 DNA reads TGTGCCAGCAGTTACTCGATCCCGGATGAAGAGACCCAGTACTTC. Translated, it gives CASSYSIPDEETQYF.

The CDR3 region is CSADRGQAGELFF. DNA for the CDR3: TGCAGCGCGGACAGGGGGCAGGCCGGGGAGCTGTTTTTT. The chain uses TRBV29-1 and TRBJ2-2; TRBD1 matches at 11 bases. The CDR3 has 13 residues. The germline V gene has CDR1 SQVTM and CDR2 ANQGSEA. V lost 7 bases to trimming and J lost 6 bases; unmatched junction nucleotides: 4.

The chain uses TRBV3-1 and TRBJ2-3, with D unclear. The CDR3 runs 14 residues. V was pared by 0 bases and J by 6 bases, with 10 bases between. Germline lookup yields CDR1 LGHDT and CDR2 YNNKEL (reference sequence). CDR3 loop: CASSQDPERDTQYF. CDR3 in DNA: TGTGCCAGCAGCCAAGACCCAGAGAGGGATACGCAGTATTTT.

Details on this clonotype: Germline and junction disagree at one end, which may indicate a read error. The rearrangement joins TRBV6-5 to TRBJ1-2; D is unresolved. Germline CDR1 MNHEY, CDR2 SVGAGI. This CDR3 is 13 amino acids long. CDR3 bases: TGTGCCAGCAGTGACTCGGGTTATGATGGCTACACCTTC. This encodes CASSDSGYDGYTF.

In this sample, this clonotype turned up many times. The germline gene is not matched at one end of the junction; a read error may be the cause. The V call is TRBV5-1, the J call TRBJ2-5; D remains ambiguous. Germline V gene lookup returns CDR1 SGHRS and CDR2 YFSETQ. The CDR3 is made up of 11 amino acids. This chain's CDR3 is CASSLVETQYF. Here the CDR3 DNA reads TGTGCCAGCAGCTTAGTAGAGACCCAGTACTTC.

The chain uses TRBV7-9 and TRBJ1-2, with D unclear. This CDR3 comprises 14 residues. Germline CDR1 SEHNR, CDR2 FQNEAQ (reference sequence). V gave up 1 base and J gave up 8 bases, with 14 bases separating them. In DNA, the CDR3 is TGTGCCAGCAGCTTAGATGAGGGTTTGAGAGGCTACACCTTC. Its translation: CASSLDEGLRGYTF.

Concerning this clonotype: A much larger clonotype is one base distant, so this may be a read error. The V and J genes are TRBV20-1 and TRBJ2-3; D may be TRBD1 or TRBD2 (7 bases each). This CDR3 is built from 15 residues. Germline V lookup: CDR1 DFQATT, CDR2 SNEGSKA (reference sequence). In DNA, the CDR3 is TGCAGTGCTCTGACGACGGGGGGTCGGACAGGTACGCAGTATTTT. It encodes CSALTTGGRTGTQYF.

This clonotype was picked up a small number of times. The chain carries TRBV20-1 and TRBJ1-2; the D gene is possibly TRBD1 (5 bases). CDR3 length: 17 residues. Germline CDR1 reads DFQATT; CDR2 reads SNEGSKA (reference sequence). Trimming pared 0 bases from V and 2 bases from J, leaving 19 bases between. DNA of the CDR3: TGCAGTGCTAGAGATCCCACAGACAGACTGATAAACTATGGCTACACCTTC. This codes for CSARDPTDRLINYGYTF.

The chain is built from TRBV18 and TRBJ1-2; 11 bases are shared with TRBD1. Germline lookup yields CDR1 KGHSH and CDR2 LQKENI. This CDR3 has 15 residues. J gave up 8 bases and V 3 bases, and 8 bases lay outside the gene matches. The CDR3 is CASSPSGQGAWGYTF. The CDR3 DNA is TGTGCCAGCTCACCCTCCGGACAGGGGGCTTGGGGCTACACCTTC.

V is TRBV11-2 and J is TRBJ2-3, with 9 bases that match TRBD1. The CDR3 covers 15 residues. V lost 5 bases, J lost 5 bases, and 8 bases stayed unmatched. Germline CDR1 SGHAT, CDR2 FQNNGV. The CDR3 spells CASSLGDRELDTQYF. The CDR3 region has the DNA TGTGCCAGCAGCCTTGGGGACAGGGAGTTAGATACGCAGTATTTT. The whole variable domain, filled in from reference TRBV11-2 and TRBJ2-3, reads EAGVAQSPRYKIIEKRQSVAFWCNPISGHATLYWYQQILGQGPKLLIQFQNNGVVDDSQLPKDRFSAERLKGVDSTLKIQPAKLEDSAVYLCASSLGDRELDTQYFGPGTRLTVL.

This clonotype was detected ten times or more. The chain carries TRBV5-6 and TRBJ2-3, with D uncertain. Trimming cost V 1 base and J 7 bases, with 19 bases left between them. Germline assignment: CDR1 SGHDT and CDR2 YYEEEE. The CDR3 runs 16 residues. CDR3 bases: TGTGCCAGCAGCTTGTTGGGTTCTGGCGGCGATCATACGCAGTATTTT. Its protein is CASSLLGSGGDHTQYF.

The chain is built from TRBV4-3 and TRBJ2-5; no clear D. The germline V gene has CDR1 LGHNA and CDR2 YSLEER. CDR3 length equals 15 residues. V dropped 1 base and J dropped 4 bases, with 13 bases sitting between them. CDR3 loop: CASSQVLRERETQYF. DNA of the CDR3: TGCGCCAGCAGCCAAGTTCTTAGGGAACGAGAGACCCAGTACTTC.

The genes are TRBV4-1 and TRBJ1-1; D ambiguous. The germline gives CDR1 MGHRA, CDR2 YSYEKL. Trimming removed 5 bases from V and 3 bases from J, with 10 bases in between. CDR3 size: 13 residues. This CDR3 is CASSTREHTEAFF. CDR3 in DNA: TGCGCCAGCAGCACCCGTGAGCACACTGAAGCTTTCTTT.

In its sample, this clonotype was seen a few times. The J gene is TRBJ2-3, the V gene TRBV7-9; D is possibly TRBD1 or TRBD2 (6 bases each). This CDR3 has 16 residues. Trimming stripped 6 bases from V and 4 bases from J, with 20 bases between. Germline values: CDR1 SEHNR, CDR2 FQNEAQ (reference sequence). This CDR3 reads CASSYDRRGVSDTQYF. In DNA, the CDR3 is TGTGCCAGCAGTTACGACAGGAGGGGAGTTTCAGATACGCAGTATTTT.

The chain uses TRBV20-1 and TRBJ1-1; no definite D call. This CDR3 is 13 amino acids long. The germline gives CDR1 DFQATT, CDR2 SNEGSKA (reference sequence). Trimming cost V 6 bases and J 7 bases, with 18 bases left between them. This chain's CDR3 is CSAPRVGRGEAFF. The CDR3 DNA is TGCAGTGCCCCCCGGGTAGGGAGAGGTGAAGCTTTCTTT.

This chain connects TRBV29-1 to TRBJ1-1; 11 bases fit TRBD1. V was pared by 4 bases and J by 4 bases, with 5 bases of the junction left unmatched. Germline CDR1 is SQVTM and CDR2 is ANQGSEA. The CDR3 totals 14 residues. The CDR3 sequence: CSVGRTGGGTEAFF. The CDR3 nucleotides are TGCAGCGTTGGGCGGACAGGGGGCGGCACTGAAGCTTTCTTT.